Only one count was recorded for the clone carrying this T cell receptor (beta chain). The sample is drawn from a study of blood T cell repertoires in COVID-19. Between the trimmed V and J ends, which lost 2 bases and 6 bases, there was a span of 11 bases. CDR1 is MNHEY, CDR2 SVGAGI, per germline. The length of the CDR3 is 14 residues. Per the original methods: Reference gene primer amplification in the assay estimated nucleated cell counts. Data came from immunoSEQ multiplex PCR; TCRdb stores just in-frame clones and leaves some out. That table is the source of V, J and clone size, and D and trimming were worked out from the DNA. The table has approximately 250,000 clones, around 84% seen once.

This chain links TRBV6-5 with TRBJ1-5; D uncertain. The sequenced sample consisted of peripheral blood. This clonotype was sampled from a man in his fifties or sixties with acute or convalescent COVID-19. CDR3 coding DNA: TGTGCCAGCAGTTACACCAATGGAGGTCAGCCCCAGCATTTT. Translation: CASSYTNGGQPQHF.